Ten or more counts support the clone carrying this TCR beta chain. Its antigen is unidentified. Study results and caveats: Larger-cohort validation covered only one TCR beta V-J rearrangement.

TCRdb recomputed calls from the 5' RACE reads with MiXCR, one row per CDR3 protein. Here the sample spans fewer than 65,000 distinct CDR3 sequences, more than 25% being singletons. Specimen: tumor-infiltrating naive CD4+ T cells sorted from the breast tumor. Subset specified: naive CD4+ T cells, CD4+CD45RA+CD25-. This TCR came from a female donor with breast cancer.

In nucleotides, the CDR3 is TGTGCCAGCACTCGACAGGGTGGTAGGAACACTGAAGCTTTCTTT. It yields the protein CASTRQGGRNTEAFF. The V and J genes are TRBV7-9 and TRBJ1-1; the match to TRBD1 covers 7 bases. This CDR3 has 15 amino acids. The V gene end was trimmed by 7 bases and the J gene end by 1 base; junction bases not matched to a gene: 9. Germline V gene sequence: CDR1 SEHNR, CDR2 FQNEAQ (reference sequence).